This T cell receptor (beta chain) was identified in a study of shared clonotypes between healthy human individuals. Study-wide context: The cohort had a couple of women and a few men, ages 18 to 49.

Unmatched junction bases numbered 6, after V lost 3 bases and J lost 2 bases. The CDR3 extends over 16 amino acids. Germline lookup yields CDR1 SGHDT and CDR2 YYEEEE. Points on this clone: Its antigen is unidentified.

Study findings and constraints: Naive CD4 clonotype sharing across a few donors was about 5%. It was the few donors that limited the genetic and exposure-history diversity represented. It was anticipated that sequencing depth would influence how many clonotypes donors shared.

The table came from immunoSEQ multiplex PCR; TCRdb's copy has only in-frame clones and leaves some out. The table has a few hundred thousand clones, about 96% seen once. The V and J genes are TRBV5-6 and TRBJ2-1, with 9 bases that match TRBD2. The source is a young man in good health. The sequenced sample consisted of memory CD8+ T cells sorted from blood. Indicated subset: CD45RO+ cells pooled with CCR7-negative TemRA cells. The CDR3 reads CASSSRLAETYNEQFF. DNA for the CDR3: TGTGCCAGCAGCTCCAGACTAGCGGAGACCTACAATGAGCAGTTCTTC.